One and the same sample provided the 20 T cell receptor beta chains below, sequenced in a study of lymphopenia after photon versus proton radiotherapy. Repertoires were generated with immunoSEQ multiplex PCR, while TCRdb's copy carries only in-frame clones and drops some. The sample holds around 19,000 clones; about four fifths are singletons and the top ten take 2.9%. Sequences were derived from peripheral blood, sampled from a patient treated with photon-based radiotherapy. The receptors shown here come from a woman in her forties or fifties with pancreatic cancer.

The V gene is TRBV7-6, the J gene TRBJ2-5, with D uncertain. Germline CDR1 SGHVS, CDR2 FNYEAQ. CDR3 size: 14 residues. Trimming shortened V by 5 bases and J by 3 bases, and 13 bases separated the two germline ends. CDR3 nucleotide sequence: TGTGCCAGCAGCGCCTACACCGCAGAAGAGACCCAGTACTTC. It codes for CASSAYTAEETQYF.

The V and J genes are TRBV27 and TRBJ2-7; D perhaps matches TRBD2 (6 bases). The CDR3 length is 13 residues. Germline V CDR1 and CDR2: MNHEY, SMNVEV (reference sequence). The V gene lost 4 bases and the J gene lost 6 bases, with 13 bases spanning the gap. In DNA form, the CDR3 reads TGTGCCAGCAGTTGGGGGACTCCGACCGAGCAGTACTTC. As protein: CASSWGTPTEQYF.

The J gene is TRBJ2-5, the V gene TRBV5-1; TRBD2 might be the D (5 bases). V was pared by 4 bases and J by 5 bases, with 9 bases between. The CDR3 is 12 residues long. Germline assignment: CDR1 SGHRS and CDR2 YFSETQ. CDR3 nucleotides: TGCGCCAGCAGCCCCGAGGGCGAGACCCAGTACTTC. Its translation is CASSPEGETQYF. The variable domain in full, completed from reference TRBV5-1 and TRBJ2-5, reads KAGVTQTPRYLIKTRGQQVTLSCSPISGHRSVSWYQQTPGQGLQFLFEYFSETQRNKGNFPGRFSGRQFSNSRSEMNVSTLELGDSALYLCASSPEGETQYFGPGTRLLVL.

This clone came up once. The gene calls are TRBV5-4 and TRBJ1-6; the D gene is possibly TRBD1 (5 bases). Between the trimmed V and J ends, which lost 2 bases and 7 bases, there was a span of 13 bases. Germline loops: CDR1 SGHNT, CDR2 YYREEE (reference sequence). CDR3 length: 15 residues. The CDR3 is CASSFRAGGNSPLHF. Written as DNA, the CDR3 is TGTGCCAGCAGCTTTAGAGCGGGGGGGAATTCACCCCTCCACTTT.

The CDR3 loop reads CASSVTPNQETQYF. CDR3 nucleotides: TGTGCCAGCAGTGTCACGCCTAACCAAGAGACCCAGTACTTC. The V call is TRBV28, the J call TRBJ2-5; unclear D gene. V lost 5 bases, J lost 0 bases, and 10 bases lay in between. The CDR3 contains 14 residues. CDR1 is MDHEN and CDR2 is SYDVKM in the germline V gene.

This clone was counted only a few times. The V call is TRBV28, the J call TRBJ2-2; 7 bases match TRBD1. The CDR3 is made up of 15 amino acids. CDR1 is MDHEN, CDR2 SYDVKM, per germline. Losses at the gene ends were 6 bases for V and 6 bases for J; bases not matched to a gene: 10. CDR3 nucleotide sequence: TGTGCCAGCAGAGGGGACAGCATCTCCCCCGGGGAGCTGTTTTTT. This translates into CASRGDSISPGELFF.

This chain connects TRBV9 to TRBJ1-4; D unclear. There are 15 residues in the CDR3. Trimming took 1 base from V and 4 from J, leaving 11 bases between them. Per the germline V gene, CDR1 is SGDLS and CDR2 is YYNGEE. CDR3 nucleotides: TGTGCCAGCAGCGTATTCGGGCAGAATAATGAAAAACTGTTTTTT. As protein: CASSVFGQNNEKLFF.

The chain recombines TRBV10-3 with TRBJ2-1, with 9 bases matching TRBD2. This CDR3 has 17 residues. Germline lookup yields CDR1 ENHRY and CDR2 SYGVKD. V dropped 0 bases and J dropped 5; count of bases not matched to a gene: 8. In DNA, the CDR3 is TGTGCCATCAGTGAGTCAGAGGCTAGCGGGGACAACAATGAGCAGTTCTTC. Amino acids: CAISESEASGDNNEQFF.

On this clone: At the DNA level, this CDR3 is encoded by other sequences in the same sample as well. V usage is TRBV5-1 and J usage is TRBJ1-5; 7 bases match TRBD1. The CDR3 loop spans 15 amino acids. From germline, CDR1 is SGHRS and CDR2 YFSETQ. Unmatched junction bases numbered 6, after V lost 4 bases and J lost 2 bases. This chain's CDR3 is CASSLTGMGNQPQHF. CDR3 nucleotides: TGCGCCAGCAGCCTGACAGGGATGGGCAATCAGCCCCAGCATTTT.

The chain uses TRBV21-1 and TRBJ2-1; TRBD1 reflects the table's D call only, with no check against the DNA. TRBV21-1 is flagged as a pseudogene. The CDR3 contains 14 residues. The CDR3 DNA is TGTGCCACCGGTGGACAGGGCCCCTACAATGAGCAGTTCTTC. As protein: CATGGQGPYNEQFF.

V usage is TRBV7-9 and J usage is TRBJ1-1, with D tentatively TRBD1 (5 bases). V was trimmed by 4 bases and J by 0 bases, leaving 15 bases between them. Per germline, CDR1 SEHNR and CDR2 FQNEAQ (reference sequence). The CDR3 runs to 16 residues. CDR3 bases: TGTGCCAGCAGCTCAGGAGGGGACGATTTGAACACTGAAGCTTTCTTT. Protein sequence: CASSSGGDDLNTEAFF.

CDR3 region: CASSARLAGDNEQFF. CDR3 DNA sequence: TGTGCCAGCAGCGCGCGACTAGCGGGAGACAATGAGCAGTTCTTC. The V and J genes are TRBV9 and TRBJ2-1, with TRBD2 matching over 12 bases. The CDR3 spans 15 residues. CDR1 is SGDLS and CDR2 is YYNGEE in the germline V gene. V lost 3 bases to trimming and J lost 5 bases; unmatched junction nucleotides: 3. Based on the CDR3 plus reference TRBV9 and TRBJ2-1, the full variable domain is DSGVTQTPKHLITATGQRVTLRCSPRSGDLSVYWYQQSLDQGLQFLIQYYNGEERAKGNILERFSAQQFPDLHSELNLSSLELGDSALYFCASSARLAGDNEQFFGPGTRLTVL.

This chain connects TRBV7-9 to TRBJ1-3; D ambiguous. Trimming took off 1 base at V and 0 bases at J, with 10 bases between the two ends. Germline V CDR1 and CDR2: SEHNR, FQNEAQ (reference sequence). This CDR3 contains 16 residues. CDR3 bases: TGTGCCAGCAGCTTAGGACTGGCGAACTCTGGAAACACCATATATTTT. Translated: CASSLGLANSGNTIYF.

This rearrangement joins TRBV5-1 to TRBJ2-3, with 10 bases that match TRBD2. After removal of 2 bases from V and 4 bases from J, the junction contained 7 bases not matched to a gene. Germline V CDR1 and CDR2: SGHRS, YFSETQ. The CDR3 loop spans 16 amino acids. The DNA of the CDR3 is TGCGCCAGCAGCTTAATCACTAGCGGGACGGCAGATACGCAGTATTTT. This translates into CASSLITSGTADTQYF.

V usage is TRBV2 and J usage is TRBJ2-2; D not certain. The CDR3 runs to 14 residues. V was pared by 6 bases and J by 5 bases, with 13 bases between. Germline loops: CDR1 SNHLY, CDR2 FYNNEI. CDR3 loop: CASSARLGTGELFF. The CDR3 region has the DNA TGTGCCAGCAGCGCTCGGTTGGGGACCGGGGAGCTGTTTTTT.

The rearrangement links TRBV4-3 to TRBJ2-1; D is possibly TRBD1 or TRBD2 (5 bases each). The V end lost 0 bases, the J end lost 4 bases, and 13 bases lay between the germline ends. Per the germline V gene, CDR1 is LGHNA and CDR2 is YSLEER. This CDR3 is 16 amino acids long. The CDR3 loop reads CASSQEGREPYNEQFF. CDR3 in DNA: TGCGCCAGCAGCCAAGAGGGCAGGGAGCCTTACAATGAGCAGTTCTTC.

The CDR3 nucleotides are TGTGCCAGTAGTACCAGACAGGGGGCCAACGAGCAGTACTTC. Translated: CASSTRQGANEQYF. V is TRBV19 and J is TRBJ2-7, with TRBD1 identical over 10 bases. There are 14 residues in the CDR3. Germline values: CDR1 LNHDA, CDR2 SQIVND (reference sequence). V lost 4 bases, J lost 5 bases, and 5 bases stayed unmatched.

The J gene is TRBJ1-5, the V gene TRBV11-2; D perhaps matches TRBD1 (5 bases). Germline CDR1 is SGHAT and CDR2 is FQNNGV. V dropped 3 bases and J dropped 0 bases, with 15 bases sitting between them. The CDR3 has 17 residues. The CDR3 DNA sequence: TGTGCCAGCAGCTTGGGGGGACTTGGGCATAGCAATCAGCCCCAGCATTTT. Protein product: CASSLGGLGHSNQPQHF. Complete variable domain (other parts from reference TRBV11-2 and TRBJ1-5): EAGVAQSPRYKIIEKRQSVAFWCNPISGHATLYWYQQILGQGPKLLIQFQNNGVVDDSQLPKDRFSAERLKGVDSTLKIQPAKLEDSAVYLCASSLGGLGHSNQPQHFGDGTRLSIL.

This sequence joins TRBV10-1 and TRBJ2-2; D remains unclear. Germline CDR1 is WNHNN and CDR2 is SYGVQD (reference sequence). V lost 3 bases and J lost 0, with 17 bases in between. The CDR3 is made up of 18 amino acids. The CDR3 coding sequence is TGCGCCAGCAGTGAATACGATGGGTTCCACTCGAACACCGGGGAGCTGTTTTTT. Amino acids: CASSEYDGFHSNTGELFF.

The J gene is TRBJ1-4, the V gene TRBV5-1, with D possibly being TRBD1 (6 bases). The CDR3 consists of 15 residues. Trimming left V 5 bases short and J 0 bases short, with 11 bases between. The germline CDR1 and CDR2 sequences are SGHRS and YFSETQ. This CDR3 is CASSYRDTTNEKLFF. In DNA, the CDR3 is TGCGCCAGCAGTTACCGGGACACAACTAATGAAAAACTGTTTTTT.